The 22 T cell receptor beta chains below come from one sample, sequenced in a study of blood T cells in healthy people across ages. A second PCR of 7 to 11 cycles used a sample-barcoded 5' primer and a J-beta primer mix. TCRdb redid the calling of the 5' RACE reads with MiXCR, one entry per CDR3 protein. The sample lists approximately 490,000 distinct CDR3 sequences; less than 25% were seen once. These data were also reused for a study on T cells of mothers and their children.

Sequencing was done on a sample of blood. All receptors come from a boy younger than 18 in good health.

This clonotype was found a few times. The rearrangement links TRBV11-2 to TRBJ2-6, with D perhaps TRBD1 or TRBD2 (5 bases each). The V end lost 5 bases, the J end lost 8 bases, and 16 bases lay between the germline ends. CDR1 is SGHAT, CDR2 FQNNGV, per germline. The CDR3 extends over 15 amino acids. The CDR3 DNA reads as TGTGCCAGCAGCGCCGGGACCCTCGGGACCAACGTCCTGACTTTC. The encoded protein is CASSAGTLGTNVLTF.

V usage is TRBV29-1 and J usage is TRBJ2-3, with D possibly TRBD1 on 7 matching bases. Germline V CDR1 and CDR2: SQVTM, ANQGSEA. Trimming stripped 6 bases from V and 0 bases from J, with 16 bases between. CDR3 length: 15 residues. The CDR3 DNA reads as TGCAGCGTCGCAATACAGGGGACTAGCACAGATACGCAGTATTTT. Its translation: CSVAIQGTSTDTQYF.

The chain links TRBV6-2 or TRBV6-3 to TRBJ2-1, with a weak D call TRBD2 (5 bases). Germline values: CDR1 MNHEY, CDR2 SVGEGT. The CDR3 length is 13 residues. With 6 bases removed from V and 3 bases from J, the gap between germline ends came to 9 bases. CDR3 residues: CASSPGIYNEQFF. CDR3 nucleotides: TGTGCCAGCAGCCCCGGGATCTACAATGAGCAGTTCTTC.

The chain's CDR3 is CASSFSRTANYGYTF. The CDR3 DNA reads as TGTGCCAGCAGCTTCAGCCGGACAGCCAACTATGGCTACACCTTC. This rearrangement joins TRBV7-2 to TRBJ1-2, with D maybe TRBD1 (6 bases). V lost 3 bases, J lost 2 bases, and 13 bases lay in between. Germline lookup yields CDR1 SGHTA and CDR2 FQGNSA. The CDR3 consists of 15 residues.

This clonotype was counted between two and nine times. This chain uses TRBV7-9 with TRBJ2-3, with a possible D match to TRBD2 (5 bases). Per the germline V gene, CDR1 is SEHNR and CDR2 is FQNEAQ (reference sequence). This CDR3 has 18 residues. The V end was cut by 5 bases, the J end by 0 bases, with 21 bases between. CDR3 sequence: CASSAANQLVSSTDTQYF. The CDR3 DNA reads as TGTGCCAGCAGCGCGGCAAACCAACTAGTTTCTAGCACAGATACGCAGTATTTT.

This chain uses TRBV7-9 with TRBJ2-2; D may be TRBD1 or TRBD2 (5 bases each). Germline V gives CDR1 SEHNR, CDR2 FQNEAQ (reference sequence). V shed 6 bases and J shed 2 bases, with 22 bases lying between them. The CDR3 totals 18 residues. The CDR3 DNA follows: TGTGCCAGCAGACTAGTGGGACCTATCCGCCCCAACACCGGGGAGCTGTTTTTT. Amino acids: CASRLVGPIRPNTGELFF.

This clonotype has only a few counts. This chain joins TRBV11-2 and TRBJ2-5; possibly TRBD2 for D (6 bases). The J call may not be correct, given that the DNA end is closer to TRBJ2-7. This CDR3 is built from 16 residues. Germline values: CDR1 SGHAT, CDR2 FQNNGV. The CDR3 protein is CASSHPVASDSYEQYF. The DNA for the CDR3 is TGTGCCAGCAGCCACCCGGTGGCTAGCGACTCCTACGAGCAGTACTTC.

This clonotype was found a few times. The rearrangement uses TRBV10-3 and TRBJ2-5; D unclear. The tail of the sequence fits TRBJ2-1 better, so the J call may be wrong. Germline CDR1 is ENHRY and CDR2 is SYGVKD. The length of the CDR3 is 11 residues. CDR3 residues: CAISARNEQFF. In DNA form, the CDR3 reads TGTGCCATCAGTGCCCGCAACGAGCAGTTCTTC.

Only a few counts were recorded for this clonotype. The chain carries TRBV27 and TRBJ1-4, with D tentatively TRBD1 (6 bases). Germline V gene data show CDR1 as MNHEY and CDR2 as SMNVEV (reference sequence). CDR3 size: 20 residues. V lost 3 bases and J lost 4, with 27 bases in between. CDR3: CASSFSVLGTLGADNEKLFF. The DNA of the CDR3 is TGTGCCAGCAGTTTCTCCGTCTTGGGGACTTTGGGGGCTGATAATGAAAAACTGTTTTTT.

This clonotype turned up a few times. The genes are TRBV19 and TRBJ1-4; weak D call: TRBD1 (5 bases). V lost 7 bases and J lost 4, with 13 bases in between. The CDR3 covers 14 residues. The germline V gene has CDR1 LNHDA and CDR2 SQIVND (reference sequence). CDR3 in amino acids: CASKGTGGNEKLFF. CDR3 coding DNA: TGTGCCAGTAAGGGAACAGGAGGTAATGAAAAACTGTTTTTT.

This clonotype was recorded a few times. The chain carries TRBV9 and TRBJ2-5; D is tentatively TRBD1 or TRBD2 (6 bases each). The ends were cut back, 0 bases at V and 4 bases at J, with 13 bases in the middle. CDR3 length: 15 amino acids. The V gene's germline CDR1 is SGDLS and CDR2 YYNGEE. CDR3 DNA sequence: TGTGCCAGCAGCGTAGGATGGGGGGCCGGAGAGACCCAGTACTTC. Protein product: CASSVGWGAGETQYF.

This clonotype showed up just a few times. The rearrangement joins TRBV29-1 to TRBJ2-7, with TRBD2 as a possible D gene (5 bases). This CDR3 spans 12 amino acids. Deletions cut 2 bases from V and 4 bases from J, with 9 bases between. Per germline, CDR1 SQVTM and CDR2 ANQGSEA. The CDR3 DNA follows: TGCAGCGTTGAAACGGGGATATACGAGCAGTACTTC. This gives the protein CSVETGIYEQYF.

The chain carries TRBV5-8 and TRBJ1-4; TRBD1 is a possible D gene (6 bases). V gave up 3 bases and J gave up 5 bases, with 14 bases separating them. Per germline, CDR1 SGHTS and CDR2 YDEGEE. The CDR3 runs 15 residues. The CDR3 DNA follows: TGTGCCAGCAGCTACCGGCAGGGGATCAATGAAAAACTGTTTTTT. It encodes CASSYRQGINEKLFF.

The V gene is TRBV5-1, the J gene TRBJ2-5; D ambiguous. The CDR3 is 15 residues long. Looked up from germline, CDR1 is SGHRS and CDR2 is YFSETQ. V lost 0 bases to trimming and J lost 2 bases, with 11 bases between them. CDR3 residues: CASSLGSSVQETQYF. CDR3 nucleotides: TGCGCCAGCAGCTTGGGCAGCTCCGTACAAGAGACCCAGTACTTC.

The V gene is TRBV24-1, the J gene TRBJ2-2; 7 bases are shared with TRBD2. This CDR3 has 16 amino acids. V gave up 4 bases and J gave up 3 bases; unmatched junction bases: 7. CDR1 and CDR2 from the germline V gene are KGHDR and SFDVKD. CDR3 in DNA: TGTGCCACCAGTGACCCGACTAGCCCGTACACCGGGGAGCTGTTTTTT. This encodes CATSDPTSPYTGELFF.

This clonotype occurred a few times. This rearrangement joins TRBV4-3 to TRBJ2-7; possible D gene TRBD2, 5 bases. Germline lookup yields CDR1 LGHNA and CDR2 YSLEER. The CDR3 sequence is 17 residues long. Trimming pared 0 bases from V and 2 bases from J, leaving 17 bases between. CDR3 bases: TGCGCCAGCAGCCAAGATGGAGGTCAGGCTACCACCTACGAGCAGTACTTC. It is translated as CASSQDGGQATTYEQYF.

The sample holds a few counts of this clonotype. The chain recombines TRBV7-2 with TRBJ2-3, with a weak D call TRBD2 (5 bases). The ends were cut back, 5 bases at V and 1 base at J, with 16 bases in the middle. Germline CDR1 reads SGHTA; CDR2 reads FQGNSA. The CDR3 loop spans 16 amino acids. In DNA form, the CDR3 reads TGTGCCAGCAGCGATGGAGGTTTCCCTCGCACAGATACGCAGTATTTT. This gives the protein CASSDGGFPRTDTQYF.

The gene calls are TRBV12-3 or TRBV12-4 and TRBJ1-4; the D is unclear. The CDR3 extends over 15 amino acids. Between the trimmed V and J ends, which lost 5 bases and 5 bases, there was a span of 15 bases. In DNA form, the CDR3 reads TGTGCCAGCAGTCCCCGGGGAGTAGCGAATGAAAAACTGTTTTTT. Residues: CASSPRGVANEKLFF.

The table lists this clonotype with a few counts. J is TRBJ2-5 and V is TRBV20-1, with a weak D call TRBD2 (5 bases). The last part of the DNA fits TRBJ2-1 better; the J call may be wrong. Germline lookup yields CDR1 DFQATT and CDR2 SNEGSKA (reference sequence). CDR3 length equals 12 residues. The CDR3 reads CSARDRLALQFF. The CDR3 bases are TGCAGTGCTAGAGATCGCCTAGCACTCCAGTTCTTC.

This clonotype was found a few times. The J gene is TRBJ2-3, the V gene TRBV9; D unclear. V was pared by 0 bases and J by 2 bases, with 10 bases between. CDR3 length: 15 residues. Germline CDR1 reads SGDLS; CDR2 reads YYNGEE. The CDR3 nucleotides are TGTGCCAGCAGCGTAGGTTCAGCCCCCACAGATACGCAGTATTTT. Translated, it gives CASSVGSAPTDTQYF. Drawing the rest from reference TRBV9 and TRBJ2-3, the complete variable domain is DSGVTQTPKHLITATGQRVTLRCSPRSGDLSVYWYQQSLDQGLQFLIQYYNGEERAKGNILERFSAQQFPDLHSELNLSSLELGDSALYFCASSVGSAPTDTQYFGPGTRLTVL.

This clonotype came up a few times. The chain has TRBV4-3 and TRBJ2-6, with D tentatively TRBD2 (5 bases). V dropped 0 bases and J dropped 0 bases, with 9 bases sitting between them. The CDR3 covers 17 residues. The V gene's germline CDR1 is LGHNA and CDR2 YSLEER. The chain's CDR3 is CASSQDEGGSGANVLTF. In DNA form, the CDR3 reads TGCGCCAGCAGCCAAGATGAGGGCGGCTCTGGGGCCAACGTCCTGACTTTC.

This clonotype was counted between two and nine times. This chain links TRBV4-1 with TRBJ1-4; 7 nucleotides match TRBD1. CDR3 size: 17 residues. CDR1 MGHRA and CDR2 YSYEKL come from the germline V gene. The V gene end was trimmed by 4 bases and the J gene end by 2 bases; junction bases not matched to a gene: 10. DNA of the CDR3: TGCGCCAGCAGCCTTTATGGCGAGGGGGCGACTAATGAAAAACTGTTTTTT. It translates to CASSLYGEGATNEKLFF.